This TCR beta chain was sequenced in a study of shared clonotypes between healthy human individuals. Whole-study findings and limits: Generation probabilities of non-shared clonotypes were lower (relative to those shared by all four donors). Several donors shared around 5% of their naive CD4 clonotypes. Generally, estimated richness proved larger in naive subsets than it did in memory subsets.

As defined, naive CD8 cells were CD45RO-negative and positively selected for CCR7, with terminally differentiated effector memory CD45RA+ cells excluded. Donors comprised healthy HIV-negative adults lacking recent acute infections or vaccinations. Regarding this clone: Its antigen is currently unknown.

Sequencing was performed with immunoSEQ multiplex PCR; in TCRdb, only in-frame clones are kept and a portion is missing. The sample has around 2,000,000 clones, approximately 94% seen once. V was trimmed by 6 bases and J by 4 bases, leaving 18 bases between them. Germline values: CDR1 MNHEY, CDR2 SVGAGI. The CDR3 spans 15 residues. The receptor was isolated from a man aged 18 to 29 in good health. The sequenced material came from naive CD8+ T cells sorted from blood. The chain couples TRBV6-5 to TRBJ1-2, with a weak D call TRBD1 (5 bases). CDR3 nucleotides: TGTGCCAGCAGCAGCTCGGTGGACAACTTCTATGGCTACACCTTC. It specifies CASSSSVDNFYGYTF.